The TCR beta chain described here comes from a study of lymphopenia after photon versus proton radiotherapy. Study outcomes and limitations: A bigger post-nadir fall in TCR diversity correlated inversely with survival time in deceased patients. Relative stability marked proton patients; photon patients lost diversity and naive cells. After the lymphocyte nadir, photon-treated repertoires showed oligoclonal expansion, especially of CD8+ Temra cells.

Generated by immunoSEQ multiplex PCR, the TCRdb table keeps only in-frame clones and is missing some. Seen here are about 22,000 clones, around 89% observed once, and the top ten hold over 8.5%. Germline lookup yields CDR1 KGHSH and CDR2 LQKENI. CDR3 length equals 18 residues. Trimming removed 2 bases from V and 9 bases from J; junction bases left unmatched: 13. On this clone: The antigen remains undetermined.

Sequenced here: peripheral blood, sampled from a patient treated with proton-based radiotherapy. The chain links TRBV18 to TRBJ2-1; TRBD2 agrees at 13 bases. This TCR came from an older man with esophageal cancer. CDR3 bases: TGTGCCAGCTCACCAAAAGTCGGACTAGCGGGAGAACCGCGTGAGCAGTTCTTC. Translating gives CASSPKVGLAGEPREQFF.